The clone carrying this T cell receptor (beta chain) was counted between two and nine times. The antigen remains undetermined. The time point denotes: baseline pretreatment blood. Treatment: 15 Gy SBRT to primary tumor, nephrectomy 4 weeks later. Radiation-treated patients gave blood at baseline, week 2 and week 4. The patient's renal cell carcinoma had clear cell pathology. The data stem from a study of radiation and T cells in renal cell carcinoma. General study points: Baseline intratumoral clonotype presence is unknown without pretreatment biopsies.

The table came from immunoSEQ multiplex PCR; TCRdb's copy has only in-frame clones and leaves some out. The repertoire consists of 100,000 to 150,000 clones, with roughly 80% occurring once and the leading ten covering about 3%. The CDR3 totals 13 residues. Germline V gene sequence: CDR1 SGHKS, CDR2 YYEKEE (reference sequence). Trimming removed 0 bases at V and 11 bases at J, with 14 bases between. The material sequenced was blood, taken from a patient whose treatment included radiotherapy and nephrectomy. The chain has TRBV5-5 and TRBJ1-1; the D is unclear. This clonotype originated in a woman in her sixties with renal cell carcinoma. CDR3 DNA sequence: TGTGCCAGCAGCTTGGGGGTCGGGCCGGGGGCTTTCTTT. Protein product: CASSLGVGPGAFF.